The present T cell receptor beta chain was sequenced within a study of blood T cells in healthy people across ages. For the second PCR, which ran for about 6 to 11 cycles, a sample-barcoded 5' primer and a J-beta primer mix were used. TCRdb independently ran MiXCR on the 5' RACE reads; one entry per CDR3 protein. This repertoire shows about 800,000 distinct CDR3 sequences, 20% to 30% found once; its top ten account for approximately 4%. Germline V CDR1 and CDR2: MGHRA, YSYEKL. This CDR3 contains 15 residues. In regard to this clonotype: An end of the junction does not agree with germline; a read error may underlie this.

The same data also contributed to another study, on T cells of mothers and their children.

The specimen sequenced was blood. This chain connects TRBV4-1 to TRBJ2-7, with TRBD1 as a possible D gene (5 bases). The TCR was taken from a boy aged 5-17 years in good health. The CDR3 DNA follows: TGCGCCAGCAGCCAAGTGCAGGGTTTCTCCTACGAGCAGCACTTC. This gives the protein CASSQVQGFSYEQHF.